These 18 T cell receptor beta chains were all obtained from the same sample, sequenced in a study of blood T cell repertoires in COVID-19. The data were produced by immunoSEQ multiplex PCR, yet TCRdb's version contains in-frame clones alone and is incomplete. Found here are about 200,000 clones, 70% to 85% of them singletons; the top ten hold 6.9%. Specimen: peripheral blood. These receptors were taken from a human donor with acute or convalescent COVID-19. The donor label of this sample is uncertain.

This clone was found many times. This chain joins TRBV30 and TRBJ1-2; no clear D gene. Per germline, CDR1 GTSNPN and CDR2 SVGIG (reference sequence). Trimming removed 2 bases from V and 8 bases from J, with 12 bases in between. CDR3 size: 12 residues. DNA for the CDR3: TGTGCCTGGAGTACTCCCATTCGAGGCTACACCTTC. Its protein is CAWSTPIRGYTF.

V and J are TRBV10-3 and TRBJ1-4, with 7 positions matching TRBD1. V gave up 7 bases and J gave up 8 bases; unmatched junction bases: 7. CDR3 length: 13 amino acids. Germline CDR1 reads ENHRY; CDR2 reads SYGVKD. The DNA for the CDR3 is TGTGCCATCAAGGGACAGACCGCCGAAAAACTGTTTTTT. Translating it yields CAIKGQTAEKLFF.

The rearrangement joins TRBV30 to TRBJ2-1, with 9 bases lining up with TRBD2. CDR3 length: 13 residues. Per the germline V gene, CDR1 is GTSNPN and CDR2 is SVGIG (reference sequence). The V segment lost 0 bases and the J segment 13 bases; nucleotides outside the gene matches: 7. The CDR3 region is CAWSVDSGRNQFF. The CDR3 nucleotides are TGTGCCTGGAGTGTGGATAGCGGGAGAAACCAGTTCTTC.

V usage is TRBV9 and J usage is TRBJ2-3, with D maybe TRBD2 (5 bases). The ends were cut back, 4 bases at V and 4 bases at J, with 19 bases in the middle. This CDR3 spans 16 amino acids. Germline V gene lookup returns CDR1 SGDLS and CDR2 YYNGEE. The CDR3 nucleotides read TGTGCCAGCAGCTTCACTGTGGGAGTGGGCTCAGATACGCAGTATTTT. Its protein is CASSFTVGVGSDTQYF.

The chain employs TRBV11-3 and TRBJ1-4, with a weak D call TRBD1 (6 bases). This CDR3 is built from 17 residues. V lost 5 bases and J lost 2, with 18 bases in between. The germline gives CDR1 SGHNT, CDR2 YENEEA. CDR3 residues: CASSPGVGTWTNEKLFF. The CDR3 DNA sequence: TGTGCCAGCAGCCCAGGGGTGGGCACCTGGACTAATGAAAAACTGTTTTTT.

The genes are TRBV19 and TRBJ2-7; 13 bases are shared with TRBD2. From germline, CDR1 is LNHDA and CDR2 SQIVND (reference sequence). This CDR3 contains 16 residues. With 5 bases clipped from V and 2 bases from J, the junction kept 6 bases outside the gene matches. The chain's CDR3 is CASSGTSGDPPYEQYF. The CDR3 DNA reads TGTGCCAGTAGTGGGACTAGCGGGGACCCTCCCTACGAGCAGTACTTC.

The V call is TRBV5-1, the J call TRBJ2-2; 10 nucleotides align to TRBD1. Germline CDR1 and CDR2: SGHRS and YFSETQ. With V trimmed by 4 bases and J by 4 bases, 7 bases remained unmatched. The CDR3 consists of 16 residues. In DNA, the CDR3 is TGCGCCAGCAGCAATGGGGACAGGGGTATCACCGGGGAGCTGTTTTTT. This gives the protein CASSNGDRGITGELFF.

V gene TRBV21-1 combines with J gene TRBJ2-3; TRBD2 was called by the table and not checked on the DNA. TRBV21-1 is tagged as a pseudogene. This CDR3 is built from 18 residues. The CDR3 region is CASSAVWGREGATDTQYF. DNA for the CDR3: TGTGCCAGCAGTGCCGTCTGGGGGAGGGAAGGAGCGACAGATACGCAGTATTTT.

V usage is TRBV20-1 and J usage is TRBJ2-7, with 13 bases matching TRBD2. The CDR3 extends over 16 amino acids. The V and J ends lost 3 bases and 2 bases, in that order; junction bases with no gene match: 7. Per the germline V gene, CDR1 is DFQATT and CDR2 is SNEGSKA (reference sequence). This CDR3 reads CSASPGTSGKTYEQYF. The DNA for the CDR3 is TGCAGTGCTAGTCCCGGGACTAGCGGGAAAACCTACGAGCAGTACTTC.

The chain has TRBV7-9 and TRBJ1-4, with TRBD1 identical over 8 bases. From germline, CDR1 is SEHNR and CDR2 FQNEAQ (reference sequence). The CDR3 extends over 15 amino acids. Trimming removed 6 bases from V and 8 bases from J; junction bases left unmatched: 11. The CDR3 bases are TGTGCCAGCAGACACTCGGACAGGGAAGTAGAAAAACTGTTTTTT. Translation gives CASRHSDREVEKLFF.

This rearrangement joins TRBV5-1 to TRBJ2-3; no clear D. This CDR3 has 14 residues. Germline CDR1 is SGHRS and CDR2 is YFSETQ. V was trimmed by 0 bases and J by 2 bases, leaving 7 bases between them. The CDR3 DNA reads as TGCGCCAGCAGCTTGGAAGCCGACACAGATACGCAGTATTTT. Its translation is CASSLEADTDTQYF.

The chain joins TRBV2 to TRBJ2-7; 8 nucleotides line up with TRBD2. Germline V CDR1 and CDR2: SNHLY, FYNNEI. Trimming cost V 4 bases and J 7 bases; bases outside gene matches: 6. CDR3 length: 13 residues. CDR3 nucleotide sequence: TGTGCCAGCAGTGGTTCCGGGGGGGTTGAGCAGTACTTC. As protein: CASSGSGGVEQYF.

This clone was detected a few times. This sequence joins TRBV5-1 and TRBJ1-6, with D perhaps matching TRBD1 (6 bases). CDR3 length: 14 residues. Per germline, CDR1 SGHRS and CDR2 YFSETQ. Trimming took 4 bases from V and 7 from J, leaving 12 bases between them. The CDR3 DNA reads TGCGCCAGCAGCCCACAGGGCAGGAATTCACCCCTCCACTTT. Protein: CASSPQGRNSPLHF. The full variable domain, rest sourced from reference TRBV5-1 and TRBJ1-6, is KAGVTQTPRYLIKTRGQQVTLSCSPISGHRSVSWYQQTPGQGLQFLFEYFSETQRNKGNFPGRFSGRQFSNSRSEMNVSTLELGDSALYLCASSPQGRNSPLHFGNGTRLTVT.

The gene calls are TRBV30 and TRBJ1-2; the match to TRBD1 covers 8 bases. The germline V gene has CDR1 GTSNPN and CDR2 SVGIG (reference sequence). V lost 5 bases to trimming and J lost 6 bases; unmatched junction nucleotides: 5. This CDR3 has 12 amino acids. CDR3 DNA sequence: TGTGCCTGGGACAGGGGAATGCATGGCTACACCTTC. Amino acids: CAWDRGMHGYTF.

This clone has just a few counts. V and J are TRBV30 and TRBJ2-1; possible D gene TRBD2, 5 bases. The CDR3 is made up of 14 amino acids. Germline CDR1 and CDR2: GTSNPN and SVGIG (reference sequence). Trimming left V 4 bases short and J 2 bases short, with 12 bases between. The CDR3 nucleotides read TGTGCCTGGACGGGGATAGGGCCCTACAATGAGCAGTTCTTC. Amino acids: CAWTGIGPYNEQFF.

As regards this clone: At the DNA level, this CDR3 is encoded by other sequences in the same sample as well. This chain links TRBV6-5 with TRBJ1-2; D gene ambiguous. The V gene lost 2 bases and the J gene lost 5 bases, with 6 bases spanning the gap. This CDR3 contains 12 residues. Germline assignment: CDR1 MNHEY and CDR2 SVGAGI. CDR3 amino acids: CASSYGGYGYTF. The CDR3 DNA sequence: TGTGCCAGCAGTTACGGCGGATATGGCTACACCTTC.

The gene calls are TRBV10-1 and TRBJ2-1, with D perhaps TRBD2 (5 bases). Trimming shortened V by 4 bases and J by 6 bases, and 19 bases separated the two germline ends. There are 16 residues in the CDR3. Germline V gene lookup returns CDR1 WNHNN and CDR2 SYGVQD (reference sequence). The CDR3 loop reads CASSAGLSPYVNEQFF. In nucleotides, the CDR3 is TGCGCCAGCAGTGCCGGACTGTCTCCGTACGTCAATGAGCAGTTCTTC.

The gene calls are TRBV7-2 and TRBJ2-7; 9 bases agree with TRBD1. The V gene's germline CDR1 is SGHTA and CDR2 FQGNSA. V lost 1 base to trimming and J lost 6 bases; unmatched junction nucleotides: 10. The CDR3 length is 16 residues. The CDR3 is CASSLGLGTGRGEQYF. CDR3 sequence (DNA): TGTGCCAGCAGCTTAGGGCTCGGGACAGGGAGGGGCGAGCAGTACTTC. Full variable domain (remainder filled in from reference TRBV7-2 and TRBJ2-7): GAGVSQSPSNKVTEKGKDVELRCDPISGHTALYWYRQSLGQGLEFLIYFQGNSAPDKSGLPSDRFSAERTGGSVSTLTIQRTQQEDSAVYLCASSLGLGTGRGEQYFGPGTRLTVT.